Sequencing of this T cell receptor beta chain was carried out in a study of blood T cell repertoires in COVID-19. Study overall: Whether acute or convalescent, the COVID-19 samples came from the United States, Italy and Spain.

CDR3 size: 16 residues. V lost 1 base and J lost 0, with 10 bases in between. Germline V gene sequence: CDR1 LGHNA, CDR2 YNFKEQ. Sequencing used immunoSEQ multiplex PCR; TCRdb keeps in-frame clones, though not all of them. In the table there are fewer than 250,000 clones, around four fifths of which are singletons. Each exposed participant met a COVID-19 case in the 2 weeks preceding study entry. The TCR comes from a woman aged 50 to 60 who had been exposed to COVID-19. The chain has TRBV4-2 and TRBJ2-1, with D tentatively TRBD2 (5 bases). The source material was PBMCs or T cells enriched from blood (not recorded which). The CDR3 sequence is CASSQVSAGSYNEQFF. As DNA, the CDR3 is TGTGCCAGCAGCCAAGTTTCCGCGGGCTCCTACAATGAGCAGTTCTTC.